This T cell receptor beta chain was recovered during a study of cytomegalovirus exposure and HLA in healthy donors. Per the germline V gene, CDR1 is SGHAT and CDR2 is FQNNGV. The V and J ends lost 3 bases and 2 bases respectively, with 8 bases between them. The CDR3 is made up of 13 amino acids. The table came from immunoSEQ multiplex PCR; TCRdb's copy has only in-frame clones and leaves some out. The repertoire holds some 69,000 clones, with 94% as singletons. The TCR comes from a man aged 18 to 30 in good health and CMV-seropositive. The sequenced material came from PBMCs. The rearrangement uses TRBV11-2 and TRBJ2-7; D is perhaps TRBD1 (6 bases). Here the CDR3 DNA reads TGTGCCAGCAGCTTTACAGGGACCTACGAGCAGTACTTC. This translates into CASSFTGTYEQYF.